Each of the 14 T cell receptor beta chains below was sequenced from the same sample in a study of blood T cell repertoires in COVID-19. Produced via immunoSEQ multiplex PCR; TCRdb's table is partial and in-frame only. The data contain more than 85,000 clones, more than 75% of them singletons. The specimen was peripheral blood. The receptors were sampled from a human donor in a cohort sampled during active COVID-19.

This rearrangement joins TRBV7-9 to TRBJ1-2; D gene uncertain. Germline values: CDR1 SEHNR, CDR2 FQNEAQ (reference sequence). CDR3 length: 12 amino acids. The V gene lost 4 bases and the J gene lost 7 bases, with 10 bases spanning the gap. The CDR3 nucleotides are TGTGCCAGCAGCTCTGAACTAGGTGGCTACACCTTC. This gives the protein CASSSELGGYTF. Full variable domain (remainder filled in from reference TRBV7-9 and TRBJ1-2): DTGVSQNPRHKITKRGQNVTFRCDPISEHNRLYWYRQTLGQGPEFLTYFQNEAQLEKSRLLSDRFSAERPKGSFSTLEIQRTEQGDSAMYLCASSSELGGYTFGSGTRLTVV.

The chain employs TRBV6-2 or TRBV6-3 and TRBJ1-4, with D possibly being TRBD1 (5 bases). The germline V and J ends were trimmed by 2 bases and 3 bases, with 16 bases remaining between them. The germline V gene has CDR1 MNHEY and CDR2 SVGEGT. The CDR3 loop spans 17 amino acids. The CDR3 DNA is TGTGCCAGCAGTTACCGGACAAGAGCCGCCGCTAATGAAAAACTGTTTTTT. It yields the protein CASSYRTRAAANEKLFF.

V gene TRBV7-8 combines with J gene TRBJ1-1, with D possibly matching TRBD1 (6 bases). From germline, CDR1 is SGHVS and CDR2 FQNEAQ. Trimming stripped 10 bases from V and 10 bases from J, with 16 bases between. The CDR3 covers 11 residues. The CDR3 coding sequence is TGTGCCACAGTTTCCGTCAGGGGAGCTTTCTTT. Translated: CATVSVRGAFF.

The V call is TRBV18, the J call TRBJ1-6; 8 positions match TRBD1. With 5 bases clipped from V and 9 bases from J, the junction kept 6 bases outside the gene matches. This CDR3 spans 14 amino acids. In germline, CDR1 is KGHSH, CDR2 LQKENI. CDR3 residues: CASSTTGVVSPLHF. The CDR3 DNA follows: TGTGCCAGCTCAACGACAGGGGTTGTTTCACCCCTCCACTTT.

The chain has TRBV5-1 and TRBJ2-1, with unresolved D. Per germline, CDR1 SGHRS and CDR2 YFSETQ. There are 13 residues in the CDR3. V dropped 2 bases and J dropped 9 bases, with 12 bases sitting between them. Here the CDR3 DNA reads TGCGCCAGCAGCTTTCAGGAAATTCGTGAGCAGTTCTTC. Encoded protein: CASSFQEIREQFF.

The rearrangement uses TRBV7-9 and TRBJ1-2; 7 nucleotides agree with TRBD1. Per the germline V gene, CDR1 is SEHNR and CDR2 is FQNEAQ (reference sequence). Trimming at V came to 3 bases and at J to 0 bases, leaving 7 bases not matched to a gene. The CDR3 is 16 amino acids. The CDR3 region has the DNA TGTGCCAGCAGCTTTACTGACAGGGCGACTAACTATGGCTACACCTTC. It codes for CASSFTDRATNYGYTF. The full variable domain, with the rest looked up from reference TRBV7-9 and TRBJ1-2, is DTGVSQNPRHKITKRGQNVTFRCDPISEHNRLYWYRQTLGQGPEFLTYFQNEAQLEKSRLLSDRFSAERPKGSFSTLEIQRTEQGDSAMYLCASSFTDRATNYGYTFGSGTRLTVV.

V usage is TRBV3-1 (or the pseudogene TRBV3-2) and J usage is TRBJ1-2; 7 bases match TRBD1. The CDR3 is 13 amino acids. Germline-derived CDR1 and CDR2 are LGHDT and YNNKEL (reference sequence). After removal of 2 bases from V and 7 bases from J, the junction contained 4 bases not matched to a gene. CDR3 residues: CASSQPQGGGYTF. CDR3 nucleotide sequence: TGTGCCAGCAGCCAACCTCAGGGGGGTGGCTACACCTTC.

The CDR3: CAWSGLAGGRSAYTGELFF. Written as DNA, the CDR3 is TGTGCCTGGAGTGGGCTAGCGGGGGGTCGTAGTGCGTACACCGGGGAGCTGTTTTTT. The chain carries TRBV30 and TRBJ2-2; 11 bases match TRBD2. V dropped 1 base and J dropped 3; count of bases not matched to a gene: 13. This CDR3 spans 19 amino acids. The germline V gene encodes CDR1 GTSNPN and CDR2 SVGIG (reference sequence).

This clone showed up just a few times. The chain recombines TRBV11-3 with TRBJ2-1; 11 bases line up with TRBD1. V was clipped by 2 bases and J by 7 bases; unmatched bases: 4. The CDR3 extends over 15 amino acids. The germline V gene has CDR1 SGHNT and CDR2 YENEEA. This chain's CDR3 is CASSLRGTGGNEQFF. CDR3 in DNA: TGTGCCAGCAGCTTACGTGGGACAGGGGGAAATGAGCAGTTCTTC.

This sequence joins TRBV3-1 (or the pseudogene TRBV3-2) and TRBJ2-3; TRBD1 might be the D (5 bases). The V and J ends lost 1 base and 8 bases respectively, with 10 bases between them. The CDR3 contains 13 residues. Looked up from germline, CDR1 is LGHDT and CDR2 is YNNKEL (reference sequence). CDR3 in DNA: TGTGCCAGCAGCCAAGCCAGGGTCGGTACGCAGTATTTT. Its translation: CASSQARVGTQYF.

This chain uses TRBV12-5 with TRBJ1-3; a weak D match, TRBD1 (5 bases). CDR1 is LGHNT and CDR2 is FRNRAP in the germline V gene. The CDR3 sequence is 17 residues long. The V end was cut by 3 bases, the J end by 4 bases, with 19 bases between. The CDR3 DNA sequence: TGTGCTAGTGGTTTTCGTCCTCAGGGAAGTGCCGGAAACACCATATATTTT. Translated, it gives CASGFRPQGSAGNTIYF.

The CDR3 here is CASSERGQQLDTQYF. Written as DNA, the CDR3 is TGTGCCAGCAGCGAAAGGGGGCAGCAGTTGGATACGCAGTATTTT. The chain uses TRBV4-2 and TRBJ2-3; 7 bases match TRBD1. CDR1 and CDR2 (germline): LGHNA, YNFKEQ. The CDR3 has 15 amino acids. Unmatched junction bases numbered 11, after V lost 5 bases and J lost 6 bases.

This chain connects TRBV7-3 to TRBJ2-3; D possibly corresponds to TRBD2 (5 bases). Germline V lookup: CDR1 SGHTA, CDR2 FQGTGA. V dropped 6 bases and J dropped 2 bases, with 12 bases sitting between them. The CDR3 extends over 14 amino acids. The CDR3 DNA reads TGTGCCAGCAGGACGGGGTCGGTCACAGATACGCAGTATTTT. It translates to CASRTGSVTDTQYF.

In DNA form, the CDR3 reads TGTGCCAGCAGCGCGGGGACAGGGTGGGCCCAAAAACTGTTTTTT. Residues: CASSAGTGWAQKLFF. The chain links TRBV9 to TRBJ1-4; TRBD1 agrees at 9 bases. The J segment lost 9 bases and the V segment lost 3 bases, leaving 9 bases of the junction unmatched. This CDR3 has 15 amino acids. Germline CDR1 is SGDLS and CDR2 is YYNGEE. Full variable domain (remainder filled in from reference TRBV9 and TRBJ1-4): DSGVTQTPKHLITATGQRVTLRCSPRSGDLSVYWYQQSLDQGLQFLIQYYNGEERAKGNILERFSAQQFPDLHSELNLSSLELGDSALYFCASSAGTGWAQKLFFGSGTQLSVL.